This record concerns one T cell receptor beta chain sequence. J lost 4 bases, V lost 6 bases, and 12 bases had no gene match. The CDR3 totals 16 residues. The germline CDR1 and CDR2 sequences are MDHEN and SYDVKM. These data come from a study of blood T cell repertoires in COVID-19. In the authors' methods: Using reference gene primer amplification, nucleated cell counts were estimated. Only in-frame clones appear in the TCRdb table, and some are missing; sequencing was by immunoSEQ multiplex PCR. D and trimming were read from the DNA, whereas the V and J calls and clone size are those reported in that table. The table has approximately 46,000 clones, about 90% seen once; the top ten hold roughly 6%.

The material sequenced was peripheral blood. This chain joins TRBV28 and TRBJ1-1, with 9 bases lining up with TRBD1. The sequence was collected from a man in his 70s with active COVID-19. The CDR3 DNA is TGTGCCAGCAGAAACAGGGGGCGCCTGGGGGGCACTGAAGCTTTCTTT. Translation gives CASRNRGRLGGTEAFF. The whole variable domain, filled in from reference TRBV28 and TRBJ1-1, reads DVKVTQSSRYLVKRTGEKVFLECVQDMDHENMFWYRQDPGLGLRLIYFSYDVKMKEKGDIPEGYSVSREKKERFSLILESASTNQTSMYLCASRNRGRLGGTEAFFGQGTRLTVV.